The 3 T cell receptor beta chains below were found in one sample sequenced in a study of yellow fever vaccine responses in identical twins. TCRdb analysed the RT-PCR reads with MiXCR anew, one entry per CDR3 protein. The sample lists about 19,000 distinct CDR3 sequences; about 65% were seen once. This specimen consisted of T cells from blood (PBMCs), unsorted or a sorted subset (not recorded which), obtained before or after yellow fever vaccination (not recorded which). Source of these receptors: a young woman who received the yellow fever vaccine.

In DNA form, the CDR3 reads TGTGCCAGCACCGAGGGGTGGGCCCAGGCTACCACAGATACGCAGTATTTT. Protein sequence: CASTEGWAQATTDTQYF. The chain recombines TRBV13 with TRBJ2-3; D assignment may be TRBD1 or TRBD2 (5 bases each). CDR1 and CDR2 (germline): PRHDT, FYEKMQ (reference sequence). The V gene lost 7 bases and the J gene lost 2 bases, with 22 bases spanning the gap. The CDR3 length is 17 residues. The variable domain in full, with the rest retrieved from reference TRBV13 and TRBJ2-3, is AAGVIQSPRHLIKEKRETATLKCYPIPRHDTVYWYQQGPGQDPQFLISFYEKMQSDKGSIPDRFSAQQFSDYHSELNMSSLELGDSALYFCASTEGWAQATTDTQYFGPGTRLTVL.

The gene calls are TRBV7-2 and TRBJ2-3; D not resolved. V dropped 1 base and J dropped 4 bases, with 6 bases sitting between them. Germline V lookup: CDR1 SGHTA, CDR2 FQGNSA. The CDR3 contains 13 residues. CDR3 sequence: CASSLVAADTQYF. The CDR3 DNA sequence: TGTGCCAGCAGCTTAGTGGCTGCAGATACGCAGTATTTT.

The V gene is TRBV2, the J gene TRBJ1-6; the D is unclear. The germline gives CDR1 SNHLY, CDR2 FYNNEI. V was clipped by 4 bases and J by 8 bases, with 3 bases between them. The CDR3 is 11 amino acids. CDR3: CASSADSPLHF. CDR3 DNA: TGTGCCAGCAGTGCTGATTCACCCCTCCACTTT.